The rows below give T cell receptor beta chains drawn from one sample of a study of regulatory T cells in long-lasting Graves disease. MiXCR was run by TCRdb on the multiplex PCR reads, yielding one entry per CDR3 protein. In the table there are about 290,000 distinct CDR3 sequences, 22% of which are singletons. Sequencing used peripheral blood mononuclear cells (PBMCs), obtained when the disease was refractory, from a patient treated with antithyroid drugs. The receptors shown here come from a female donor with Graves disease. The CDR3 runs from the conserved cysteine through the conserved F or W. A D gene is named only where the DNA matches it firmly. Clone size is not always given. Where it is, it says once, few, many or a class for expanded clones.

TRBJ1-2,-,TRBD1,TRBV10-3,TGTGCCATCAGTGCAGGGGGGCATGGCTACACCTTC,CAISAGGHGYTF
TRBJ2-7,-,-,TRBV13,TGTGCCAGCAGCTCGTTAGGGGGAGGGTTATTCTACGAGCAGTACTTC,CASSSLGGGLFYEQYF
TRBJ1-1,-,TRBD1,TRBV5-1,TGCGCCAGCAGCAGGGACAGGGACGGTGAAGCTTTCTTT,CASSRDRDGEAFF
TRBJ1-1,-,TRBD1,TRBV7-6,TGTGCCAGCAGCTTAGAGGGGACAGTTACGAACACTGAAGCTTTCTTT,CASSLEGTVTNTEAFF
TRBJ2-4,many,-,TRBV20-1,TGCAGTGCTAGGCAGGGGGGGAACATTCAGTACTTC,CSARQGGNIQYF
TRBJ1-6,few,-,TRBV20-1,TGCAGTGCTAGTTCGAGCTCCTATAATTCACCCCTCCACTTT,CSASSSSYNSPLHF
TRBJ2-5,-,-,TRBV29-1,TGCAGCGTTGAAAAAGGACAAGAGACCCAGTACTTC,CSVEKGQETQYF
TRBJ2-7,-,TRBD1,TRBV5-1,TGCGCCAGCAGCTTTGGGGGACAGGGGAACTCCTACGAGCAGTACTTC,CASSFGGQGNSYEQYF
TRBJ2-5,many,-,TRBV7-2,TGTGCCAGCAGTTTTGCGGCGGGGGAGACCCAGTACTTC,CASSFAAGETQYF
TRBJ1-2,many,-,TRBV12-3/TRBV12-4,TGTGCCAGCAGTTTTAGGGGAGACTATGGCTACACCTTC,CASSFRGDYGYTF
TRBJ2-7,-,-,TRBV6-2/TRBV6-3,TGTGCCAGCGGAGGCAGGGCCGGCGAGCAGTACTTC,CASGGRAGEQYF
TRBJ2-3,-,TRBD2,TRBV11-2,TGTGCCAGCAGCTTAAGACTAGCGGTTCCAGATACGCAGTATTTT,CASSLRLAVPDTQYF
TRBJ1-1,many,TRBD1,TRBV30,TGTGCCTGGAGCCGGACAGGGAGGGCTTTCTTT,CAWSRTGRAFF
TRBJ2-2,few,TRBD2,TRBV5-1,TGCGCCAGCAGCTTGGCGCGACTAGCGATTACCGGGGAGCTGTTTTTT,CASSLARLAITGELFF
TRBJ1-3,few,-,TRBV28,TGTGCCAGCAGTCCCCCCCCCGGGGGTCTCTCTGGAAACACCATATATTTT,CASSPPPGGLSGNTIYF
TRBJ2-2,few,TRBD2,TRBV7-2,TGTGCCAGCAGCTCGGGACTAGCGGTAAACACCGGGGAGCTGTTTTTT,CASSSGLAVNTGELFF
TRBJ1-2,many,-,TRBV14,TGTGCCAGCAGCCATCCTGGGACGGTCAACTATGGCTACACCTTC,CASSHPGTVNYGYTF
TRBJ1-1,-,TRBD1,TRBV20-1,TGCAGTGCTTCGACAGGGGGGACTGAAGCTTTCTTT,CSASTGGTEAFF
TRBJ1-3,few,-,TRBV6-2/TRBV6-3,TGTGCCAGCAGTTACTCGACCTTGTCACGATTCTCTGGAAACACCATATATTTT,CASSYSTLSRFSGNTIYF
TRBJ1-1,-,TRBD1,TRBV4-2,TGTGCCAGCAGCCAAGATCCCAGGGGGAGCACTGAAGCTTTCTTT,CASSQDPRGSTEAFF
TRBJ2-5,many,-,TRBV12-3/TRBV12-4,TGTGCCAGCAGTTTAGAGGAGGGATACCAAGAGACCCAGTACTTC,CASSLEEGYQETQYF
TRBJ1-2,few,TRBD1,TRBV2,TGTGCCAGCAAGGGACAGGGGGCGTGGGGCTACACCTTC,CASKGQGAWGYTF
TRBJ2-3,few,-,TRBV28,TGTGCCAGCAGTTTAGCGGGACCCTCACGCGATACGCAGTATTTT,CASSLAGPSRDTQYF
TRBJ1-2,many,-,TRBV2,TGTGCCAGCAGTGGTCCGGGGGCGCGGGTCGGCTACACCTTC,CASSGPGARVGYTF
TRBJ2-7,many,-,TRBV7-8,TGTGCCAGCAGCTTAGCGCGGTCTCCCGCAATATCGGGCATCGACACATACGAGCAGTACTTC,CASSLARSPAISGIDTYEQYF
TRBJ2-2,-,TRBD1,TRBV9,TGTGCCAGCAGCGTTGAAGGGGGCGCGGACACCGGGGAGCTGTTTTTT,CASSVEGGADTGELFF
TRBJ2-7,many,-,TRBV7-2,TGTGCCAGCAGCATCACCAGGGACCCCTTGGCCCCGAACTACGAGCAGTACTTC,CASSITRDPLAPNYEQYF
TRBJ2-7,-,-,TRBV4-3,TGCGCCAGCAGCCAGAGGGACGGGGCTGGCGAGCAGTACTTC,CASSQRDGAGEQYF
TRBJ2-7,few,TRBD2,TRBV5-1,TGCGCCAGCAGCTTAGACATCAGCGGGGGGGACGCGGACCACGAGCAGTACTTC,CASSLDISGGDADHEQYF
TRBJ1-1,-,TRBD1,TRBV20-1,TGCAGTGCTGGAGATGAGGAGGGGGCTGGGTCCACTGAAGCTTTCTTT,CSAGDEEGAGSTEAFF
TRBJ2-2,-,-,TRBV10-3,TGTGTCATCAGTCCCGGTGGGGTCACCGGGGAGCTGTTTTTT,CVISPGGVTGELFF
TRBJ2-1,many,TRBD1,TRBV11-3,TGTGCCAGCAGCACTCAAAGACAGGGGGTGCAGGGGAATGAGCAGTTCTTC,CASSTQRQGVQGNEQFF
TRBJ2-2,-,-,TRBV29-1,TGCAGCCCGCACGAGAGGGGGATGGGGAAAACCGGGGAGCTGTTTTTT,CSPHERGMGKTGELFF
TRBJ2-2,few,TRBD2,TRBV6-1,TGTGCCAGCAGTGAGCCGGGACTAGCGGGAGTTCCGAACACCGGGGAGCTGTTTTTT,CASSEPGLAGVPNTGELFF